This T cell receptor (beta chain) was identified during a study of T cells after yellow fever vaccination. Study-wide context: SMART-Seq v4 Ultra Low Input handled preparation of low-cell-number fractions.

The CDR3 is made up of 15 amino acids. The ends lost 1 base at V and 3 bases at J; junction bases unmatched: 2. This clonotype came up a few times. Its antigen is as yet unknown. Study-wide findings and caveats: In FACS-sorted repertoires, abundant clonotypes from the bulk population could appear as contaminants. Some clonotypes, a small share, were shared between CD4 and CD8 compartments.

UMIs were added to TCR cDNA along with a universal primer site when it was made by 5'RACE template switching. TCRdb itself ran the 5' RACE reads through MiXCR, one entry per CDR3 protein. The sample records approximately 160,000 distinct CDR3 sequences, around 8.5% being singletons. Sample: CD8+ T cells sorted from PBMCs, taken 45 days after the yellow fever booster vaccination. The receptor comes from a young man who received the YFV17D yellow fever vaccine. The chain carries TRBV12-3 or TRBV12-4 and TRBJ2-2; TRBD2 matches at 7 bases. CDR3 residues: CASSLGAGDTGELFF. The DNA for the CDR3 is TGTGCCAGCAGTTTAGGGGCGGGGGACACCGGGGAGCTGTTTTTT.